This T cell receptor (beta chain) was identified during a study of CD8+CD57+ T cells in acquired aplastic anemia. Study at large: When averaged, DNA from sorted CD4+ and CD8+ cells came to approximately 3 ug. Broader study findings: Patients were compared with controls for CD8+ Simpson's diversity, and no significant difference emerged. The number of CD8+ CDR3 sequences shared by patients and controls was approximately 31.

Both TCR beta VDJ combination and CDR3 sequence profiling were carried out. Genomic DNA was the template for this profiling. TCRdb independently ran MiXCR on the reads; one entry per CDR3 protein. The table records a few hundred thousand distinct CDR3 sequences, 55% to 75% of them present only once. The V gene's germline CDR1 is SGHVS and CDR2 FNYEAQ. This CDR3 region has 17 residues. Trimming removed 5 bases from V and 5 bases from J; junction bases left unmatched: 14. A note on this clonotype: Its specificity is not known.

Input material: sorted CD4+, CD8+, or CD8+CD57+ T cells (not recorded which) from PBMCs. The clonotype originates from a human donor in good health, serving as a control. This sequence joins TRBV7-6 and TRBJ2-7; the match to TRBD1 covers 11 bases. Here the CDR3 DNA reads TGTGCCAGCAGCAGGGACAGGGGGTTTGGGGGCGGTGACGAGCAGTACTTC. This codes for CASSRDRGFGGGDEQYF.